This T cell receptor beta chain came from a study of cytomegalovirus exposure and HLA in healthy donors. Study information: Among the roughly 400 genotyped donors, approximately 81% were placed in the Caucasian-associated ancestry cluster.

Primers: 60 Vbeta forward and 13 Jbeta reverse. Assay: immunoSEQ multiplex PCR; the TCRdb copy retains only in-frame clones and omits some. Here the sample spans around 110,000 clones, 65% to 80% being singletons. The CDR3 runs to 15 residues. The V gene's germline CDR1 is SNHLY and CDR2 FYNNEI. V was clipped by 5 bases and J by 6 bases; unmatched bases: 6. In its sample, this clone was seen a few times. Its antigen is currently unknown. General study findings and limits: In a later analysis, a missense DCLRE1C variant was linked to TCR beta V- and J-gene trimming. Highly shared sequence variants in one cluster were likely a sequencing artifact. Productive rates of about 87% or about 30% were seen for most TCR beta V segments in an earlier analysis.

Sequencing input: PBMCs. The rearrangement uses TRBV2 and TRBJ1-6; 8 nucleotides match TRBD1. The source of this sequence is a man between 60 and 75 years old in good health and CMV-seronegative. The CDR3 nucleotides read TGTGCCAGCAGTCCGGAGACAGGGGTTAATTCACCCCTCCACTTT. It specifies CASSPETGVNSPLHF.